The rows below give T cell receptor beta chains drawn from one sample of a study of T cell responses to AZD1222 COVID-19 vaccine. Clones were sequenced by immunoSEQ multiplex PCR, and TCRdb holds only the in-frame ones, with some missing. This table has some 170,000 clones, 94% appearing once. Source: peripheral blood, taken 28 days after the second AZD1222 dose. The source of these receptors is an adult who received the AZD1222 COVID-19 vaccine. Each CDR3 is given with its conserved first and last residue.

V gene,J gene,CDR3 protein
TRBV28,TRBJ2-5,CASSPNRGAGETQYF
TRBV6-5,TRBJ1-1,CASSYSRGISHTEAFF
TRBV6-5,TRBJ2-1,CASSRDRGKNNEQFF
TRBV6-1,TRBJ1-4,CASSESSRQVYEKLFF
TRBV6-5,TRBJ2-1,CASSSTSGVRREQFF
TRBV6-5,TRBJ2-7,CASSYSPLGQSYEQYF
TRBV2,TRBJ2-3,CASSAKRTSTDTQYF
TRBV3-1/TRBV3-2,TRBJ1-6,CASSQDRGRSLHF
TRBV18,TRBJ2-1,CASSPIAGRGYNEQFF
TRBV2,TRBJ1-4,CASTQGHSEKLFF
TRBV13,TRBJ2-2,CASSLRSASGELFF
TRBV5-5,TRBJ2-3,CASSHHPGLEGGDTQYF
TRBV29-1,TRBJ1-4,CSVEEGRDRATNEKLFF
TRBV13,TRBJ2-1,CASSFRRLAGDNEQFF
TRBV6-1,TRBJ2-5,CASSEGHIQETQYF
TRBV7-2,TRBJ2-1,CASSLGSAANNEQFF
TRBV7-9,TRBJ2-7,CASSSDRGGKTYEQYF
TRBV4-1,TRBJ1-6,CASSQVIGAQAKPLHF
TRBV11-2,TRBJ2-3,CASSLDPGTDTQYF
TRBV28,TRBJ1-6,CASRHGDTFNSPLHF
TRBV4-1,TRBJ2-1,CASSLWERYNEQFF
TRBV14,TRBJ1-6,CASSYGQENSPLHF
TRBV2,TRBJ2-7,CASSRTGAYEQYF
TRBV10-3,TRBJ2-1,CAISEAGNTYNEQFF
TRBV28,-,CASSSNQPQYF
TRBV2,TRBJ2-7,CASSEASGPYEQYF
TRBV11-2,TRBJ1-1,CASSLARGGAMNTEAFF
TRBV4-1,TRBJ1-2,CASSQSGGTGGSGYTF
TRBV18,TRBJ1-6,CASSQLRDRVNSPLHF
TRBV25-1,TRBJ2-7,CASSDGTGAYEQYF
TRBV6-5,TRBJ2-7,CASSYSGGLSEQYF
TRBV5-8,TRBJ2-1,CASSLGTSGYNEQFF
TRBV6-1,TRBJ1-1,CASSEWDRGWKAFF
TRBV2,TRBJ1-3,CASSPWDRGRNTIYF
TRBV27,TRBJ1-4,CASSPRGTGVEKLFF
TRBV7-2,TRBJ1-1,CASRESRNTEAFF
TRBV2,TRBJ2-2,CASSATVLAGAGELFF
TRBV20-1,TRBJ1-2,CSGLGILGYTF
TRBV7-2,TRBJ1-5,CASSEGLISNQPQHF